This TCR beta chain was identified during a study of Graves' ophthalmopathy and Graves' hyperthyroidism. The authors enrolled newly diagnosed hyperthyroidism patients aged 18 to 65 with under 2 months' duration. Other autoimmune diseases, uncontrolled infections, pregnancy and lactation each led to patient exclusion. Fresh peripheral blood, roughly 9.8 ml, was the PBMC source. V was clipped by 2 bases and J by 7 bases, with 17 bases between them. The germline V gene has CDR1 KGHSH and CDR2 LQKENI. CDR3 length: 15 amino acids. As for this clonotype: The antigen is not known.

The study, taken as a whole, reports: Most thyroid-expanded clonotypes exceeding 0.001 frequency were also found in blood.

Beta-chain TCR CDR3 regions were amplified from RNA transcripts. An opening RT-PCR round employed HTBI primers and preceded a second-round multiplex PCR. Using its own MiXCR run on the multiplex PCR reads, TCRdb lists one record per CDR3 protein. The sample includes hundreds of thousands of distinct CDR3 sequences, more than 20% of them seen just once. Material: peripheral blood. The receptor comes from a woman in her late teens or twenties with stable Graves' hyperthyroidism. This chain joins TRBV18 and TRBJ1-1; D gene ambiguous. CDR3: CASSPTAQAGGEAFF. CDR3 in DNA: TGTGCCAGCTCACCAACCGCGCAGGCAGGAGGTGAAGCTTTCTTT.